This T cell receptor (beta chain) comes out of a study of read filtering for tumor transcriptome and immune sequencing (dated by TCRdb to the early 2020s). Background for the entire study: The cohort was composed of about 18 male and over 13 female patients, with a mean age of about 68 years and an age range of roughly 45 to 80. Under revised international staging, about 8 patients fell into R-ISS I, more than 15 into R-ISS II and 7 into R-ISS III. Whole-transcriptome libraries were prepared with the TruSeq RNA Access Library Prep Kit after DNase treatment. TCR-region mapped reads per sample ranged from about 3.5 to 10.27 million with IR-seq versus only roughly 85 to 1273 with RNA-seq. The study compared TCR repertoires from targeted immune repertoire sequencing and bulk whole-transcriptome sequencing run on the same bone marrow samples. One of the main goals was to work out a read-filtering strategy for immune repertoire data, in particular whether clonotypes backed by only a single read should be removed.

In this sample, this clonotype turned up many times. Its antigen is still unknown. The sample holds no much larger clone one base away, and base qualities are not on file. Overall study outcomes, separate from this receptor: The sorted CD138-negative fraction was composed of a mixed bone marrow immune population rather than of purified T cells. In IR-seq, about four fifths of clonotypes but roughly 3.5% of total reads were represented by single-read clonotypes, whereas in RNA-seq, approximately 73% of clonotypes and around 40% of reads were represented by single-read clonotypes. Compared with RNA-seq, IR-seq captured clonotypes at much greater depth and more reliably, and a smaller IR-seq throughput was enough to identify most of the shared clonotypes. The correlation between IR-seq and RNA-seq shared clonotype proportions was increased by removal of single-read clonotypes.

Bone marrow was sampled from every patient at the time of active disease. Isolation of bone marrow mononuclear cells was performed by Ficoll-Hypaque density gradient centrifugation. To remove myeloma plasma cells, the cells were labeled with CD138 magnetic microbeads on a MACS separator, and CD138-negative cells were then collected by negative selection. Purity of the isolated cells was checked by flow cytometry on an Attune NxT using CD138 antibodies. TRIzol reagent was used to extract total RNA, and a NanoDrop spectrophotometer was used to quantify the extracted RNA. For each patient, the CD138-negative bone marrow sample underwent paired RNA-seq and IR-seq. TCR libraries were built from approximately 400 ng RNA with the Immunoverse kit, using molecular barcoded adaptors covering alpha/delta and beta/gamma chains. TCR library preparation used the same RNA that was used for transcriptome sequencing. An Illumina HiSeq 4000 with 2 x 150 cycles was used to sequence the TCR libraries. From the authors' description of their analysis: Using MiXCR, which included quality filtering and error correction, TCR reads were aligned to human V, D, J and C references and then assembled into CDR3 clonotypes. The tcR package in R was used for analysis of clonotype counts and gene usage diversity. For inspection of raw mapping reads, RNA-seq reads were mapped by STAR aligner version 2.5.3a onto GRCh37 of the human genome. To test the effect of sequencing depth on detected clonotypes, IR-seq fastq files were randomly downsampled using Seqtk 1.3. Clones were called with MiXCR by TCRdb after fastp trimmed the public reads at Q25, and only in-frame beta chains were retained. Entries are consolidated by CDR3 protein sequence, retaining the most common genes and DNA. These V and J calls originate from TCRdb's pipeline instead of the authors' own analysis. The sample data list tens of thousands of distinct CDR3 sequences, and roughly an eighth of these were observed just once. Together, the top ten hold less than 70% of the sample.

There are 13 amino acids in the CDR3, from cysteine to phenylalanine inclusive. CDR3 DNA only is kept here, 39 bases in frame from base 1. Trimming takes 7 bases from V and 7 bases from J, and the germline ends sit 14 bases apart. The germline V gene specifies SNHLY as CDR1 and FYNNEI as CDR2. This TCR was recovered from a donor older than 35 with multiple myeloma. Recombination linked TRBV2 to TRBJ1-5; TRBD1 is perhaps the D gene, given 6 matching bases. Sequenced: a population of CD138-negative cells sorted from bone marrow. Reading the label with the study, this specimen's cell subset or site is: bone marrow mononuclear cells depleted of CD138+ plasma/myeloma cells by negative magnetic selection. The CDR3 loop reads CASTKDRLQPQHF. In nucleotides, the sequence is TGTGCCAGCACCAAAGACAGGTTGCAGCCCCAGCATTTT.